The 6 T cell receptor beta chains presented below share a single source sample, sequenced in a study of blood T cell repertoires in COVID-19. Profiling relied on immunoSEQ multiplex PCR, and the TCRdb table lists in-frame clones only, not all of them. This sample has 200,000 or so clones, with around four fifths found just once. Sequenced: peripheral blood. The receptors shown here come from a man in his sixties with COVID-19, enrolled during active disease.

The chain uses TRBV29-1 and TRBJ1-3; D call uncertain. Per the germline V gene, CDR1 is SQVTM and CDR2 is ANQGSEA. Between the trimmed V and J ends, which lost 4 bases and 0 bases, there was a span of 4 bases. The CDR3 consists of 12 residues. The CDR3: CSVGLSGNTIYF. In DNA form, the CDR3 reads TGCAGCGTTGGGCTCTCTGGAAACACCATATATTTT.

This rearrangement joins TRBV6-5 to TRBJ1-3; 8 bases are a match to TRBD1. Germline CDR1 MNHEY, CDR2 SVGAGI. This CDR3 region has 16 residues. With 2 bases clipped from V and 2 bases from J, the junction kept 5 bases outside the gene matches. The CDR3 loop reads CASSYAGQGTGNTIYF. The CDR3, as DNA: TGTGCCAGCAGTTACGCCGGACAGGGAACTGGAAACACCATATATTTT.

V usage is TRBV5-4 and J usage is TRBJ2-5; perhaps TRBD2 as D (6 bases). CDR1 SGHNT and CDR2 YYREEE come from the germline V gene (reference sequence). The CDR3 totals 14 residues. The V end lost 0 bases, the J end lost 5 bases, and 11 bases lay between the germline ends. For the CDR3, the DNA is TGTGCCAGCAGCTTGGCCGAGGGGAGGGAGACCCAGTACTTC. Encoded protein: CASSLAEGRETQYF.

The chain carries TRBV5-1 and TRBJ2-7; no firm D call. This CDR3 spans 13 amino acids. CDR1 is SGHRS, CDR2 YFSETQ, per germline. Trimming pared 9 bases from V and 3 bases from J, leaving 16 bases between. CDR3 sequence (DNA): TGCGCCACTAGTCCGAGACTGAGCTACGAGCAGTACTTC. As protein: CATSPRLSYEQYF. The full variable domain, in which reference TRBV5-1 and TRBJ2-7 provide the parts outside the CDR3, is KAGVTQTPRYLIKTRGQQVTLSCSPISGHRSVSWYQQTPGQGLQFLFEYFSETQRNKGNFPGRFSGRQFSNSRSEMNVSTLELGDSALYLCATSPRLSYEQYFGPGTRLTVT.

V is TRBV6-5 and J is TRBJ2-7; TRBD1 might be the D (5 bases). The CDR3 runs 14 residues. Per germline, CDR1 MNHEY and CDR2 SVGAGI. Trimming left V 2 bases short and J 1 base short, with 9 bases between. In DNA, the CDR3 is TGTGCCAGCAGTTACAGCAGGGCTTCCTACGAGCAGTACTTC. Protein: CASSYSRASYEQYF.

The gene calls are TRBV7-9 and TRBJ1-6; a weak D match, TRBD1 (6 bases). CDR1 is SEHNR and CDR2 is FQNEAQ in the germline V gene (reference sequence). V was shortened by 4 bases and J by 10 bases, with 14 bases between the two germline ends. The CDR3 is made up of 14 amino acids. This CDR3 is CASSSGRRGSPLHF. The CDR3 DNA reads TGTGCCAGCAGCTCCGGACGAAGGGGGTCACCCCTCCACTTT.